One and the same sample provided the 26 T cell receptor beta chains below, sequenced in a study of CD8+ T cells in alopecia areata. Once RNA had been extracted, it was reverse transcribed into cDNA to act as the sequencing template. Measured with immunoSEQ multiplex PCR; TCRdb has only the in-frame clones, and not every one. The sample shows under 65,000 clones, 44% of them seen only once. What was sequenced was NKG2D-low CD8+ T cells sorted from blood. These receptors came from a human donor with alopecia areata.

This clone occurred once. This chain links TRBV11-2 with TRBJ2-1, with D unclear. V was trimmed by 0 bases and J by 8 bases, leaving 5 bases between them. CDR1 and CDR2 from the germline V gene are SGHAT and FQNNGV. There are 12 residues in the CDR3. Written as DNA, the CDR3 is TGTGCCAGCAGCTTAGATAGATATGAGCAGTTCTTC. It yields the protein CASSLDRYEQFF. Supplemented by reference TRBV11-2 and TRBJ2-1, the full variable domain reads EAGVAQSPRYKIIEKRQSVAFWCNPISGHATLYWYQQILGQGPKLLIQFQNNGVVDDSQLPKDRFSAERLKGVDSTLKIQPAKLEDSAVYLCASSLDRYEQFFGPGTRLTVL.

The J gene is TRBJ2-7, the V gene TRBV2; no definite D call. The germline gives CDR1 SNHLY, CDR2 FYNNEI. This CDR3 has 12 residues. V was clipped by 7 bases and J by 2 bases, with 9 bases between them. The CDR3 sequence is CASNENPYEQYF. The CDR3 bases are TGTGCCAGCAACGAGAACCCCTACGAGCAGTACTTC.

This chain joins TRBV14 and TRBJ1-4; D unresolved. The CDR3 runs to 13 residues. In germline, CDR1 is SGHDN, CDR2 FVKESK. Between the trimmed V and J ends, which lost 0 bases and 10 bases, there was a span of 9 bases. CDR3 region: CASSQDRLGKLFF. DNA for the CDR3: TGTGCCAGCAGCCAAGATCGGCTAGGAAAACTGTTTTTT.

This clone was recorded a few times. This chain links TRBV7-9 with TRBJ2-1; TRBD1 matches 12 bases. Trimming cost V 6 bases and J 9 bases; bases outside gene matches: 6. This CDR3 spans 14 amino acids. Germline V CDR1 and CDR2: SEHNR, FQNEAQ (reference sequence). The CDR3 loop is CASRAGQGAGEQFF. In DNA form, the CDR3 reads TGTGCCAGCAGGGCGGGACAGGGGGCCGGTGAGCAGTTCTTC.

CDR3 in amino acids: CASSEFPGMTGNTIYF. The DNA for the CDR3 is TGTGCCAGCAGTGAATTTCCAGGGATGACGGGAAACACCATATATTTT. This rearrangement joins TRBV25-1 to TRBJ1-3, with D possibly matching TRBD1 (5 bases). From germline, CDR1 is MGHDK and CDR2 SYGVNS. V lost 1 base and J lost 4, with 14 bases in between. The CDR3 extends over 16 amino acids.

This clone has a handful of counts. The V and J genes are TRBV5-1 and TRBJ2-5; the D is unclear. Per the germline V gene, CDR1 is SGHRS and CDR2 is YFSETQ. V was shortened by 4 bases and J by 2 bases, with 12 bases between the two germline ends. The CDR3 is 14 amino acids. The CDR3 sequence is CASSPTDGQETQYF. The CDR3 bases are TGCGCCAGCAGCCCAACGGACGGTCAAGAGACCCAGTACTTC.

This clone turned up a few times. This sequence joins TRBV13 and TRBJ1-1; D uncertain. V was shortened by 7 bases and J by 2 bases, with 5 bases between the two germline ends. The CDR3 has 11 residues. Germline V gene data show CDR1 as PRHDT and CDR2 as FYEKMQ (reference sequence). The CDR3 protein is CASTRNTEAFF. The CDR3 DNA reads TGTGCCAGCACCCGAAACACTGAAGCTTTCTTT. The variable domain in full, with the rest retrieved from reference TRBV13 and TRBJ1-1, is AAGVIQSPRHLIKEKRETATLKCYPIPRHDTVYWYQQGPGQDPQFLISFYEKMQSDKGSIPDRFSAQQFSDYHSELNMSSLELGDSALYFCASTRNTEAFFGQGTRLTVV.

This clone was detected only a few times. V is TRBV7-2 and J is TRBJ2-3, with unresolved D. The CDR3 has 14 amino acids. Between the trimmed V and J ends, which lost 3 bases and 2 bases, there was a span of 9 bases. CDR1 and CDR2 from the germline V gene are SGHTA and FQGNSA. As DNA, the CDR3 is TGTGCCAGCAGCTTGACCCGATCCACAGATACGCAGTATTTT. Protein sequence: CASSLTRSTDTQYF.

The gene calls are TRBV4-3 and TRBJ2-5; 10 bases fit TRBD1. V lost 6 bases and J lost 3; bases outside the gene matches: 1. The CDR3 has 13 residues. The germline V gene encodes CDR1 LGHNA and CDR2 YSLEER. The CDR3 is CASSGTGEETQYF. CDR3 DNA: TGCGCCAGCAGTGGGACAGGGGAAGAGACCCAGTACTTC.

The chain couples TRBV9 to TRBJ2-3; TRBD2 matches at 8 bases. The CDR3 extends over 16 amino acids. After removal of 0 bases from V and 3 bases from J, the junction contained 6 bases not matched to a gene. Per germline, CDR1 SGDLS and CDR2 YYNGEE. As DNA, the CDR3 is TGTGCCAGCAGCGTAGAGAGCGGGAGAGGTACAGATACGCAGTATTTT. Residues: CASSVESGRGTDTQYF.

This clone was seen only a few times. The CDR3: CASSLRQGPAYGNTIYF. For the CDR3, the DNA is TGTGCCAGCAGCTTACGTCAGGGACCAGCGTACGGAAACACCATATATTTT. This rearrangement joins TRBV11-2 to TRBJ1-3, with TRBD1 as a possible D gene (5 bases). The CDR3 consists of 17 residues. Trimming took 2 bases from V and 4 from J, leaving 18 bases between them. Germline V gives CDR1 SGHAT, CDR2 FQNNGV.

V usage is TRBV30 and J usage is TRBJ1-5; maybe TRBD1 (5 bases). Trimming pared 3 bases from V and 3 bases from J, leaving 12 bases between. Germline-derived CDR1 and CDR2 are GTSNPN and SVGIG (reference sequence). The CDR3 covers 14 residues. The CDR3 DNA sequence: TGTGCCTGGAGCACAGGACGGCTCAATCAGCCCCAGCATTTT. Protein product: CAWSTGRLNQPQHF.

This clone has only a few counts. The gene calls are TRBV7-9 and TRBJ2-7, with D possibly TRBD1 on 6 matching bases. Between the trimmed V and J ends, which lost 5 bases and 2 bases, there was a span of 10 bases. The CDR3 consists of 13 residues. Germline assignment: CDR1 SEHNR and CDR2 FQNEAQ (reference sequence). The CDR3: CASSNREAYEQYF. The CDR3 coding sequence is TGTGCCAGCAGCAACAGGGAAGCCTACGAGCAGTACTTC.

This clone was detected only a few times. The rearrangement joins TRBV6-5 to TRBJ2-7, with 8 bases fitting TRBD1. With 10 bases clipped from V and 3 bases from J, the junction kept 11 bases outside the gene matches. CDR3 length: 14 amino acids. CDR1 and CDR2 (germline): MNHEY, SVGAGI. CDR3 DNA: TGTGCCACCTCACCCGGGACAGGACTCTACGAGCAGTACTTC. Encoded protein: CATSPGTGLYEQYF.

The rearrangement joins TRBV15 to TRBJ2-1; TRBD2 matches at 8 bases. The CDR3 has 16 residues. The junction had 6 bases not matched to a gene; V was cut back by 1 base and J by 4 bases. From germline, CDR1 is LNHNV and CDR2 YYDKDF (reference sequence). CDR3 in amino acids: CATSRGRSGGYNEQFF. The CDR3 DNA is TGTGCCACCAGCAGAGGCAGGAGCGGGGGATACAATGAGCAGTTCTTC.

V gene TRBV6-5 combines with J gene TRBJ2-5, with 9 nucleotides matching TRBD1. Per the germline V gene, CDR1 is MNHEY and CDR2 is SVGAGI. Unmatched junction bases numbered 7, after V lost 5 bases and J lost 9 bases. The CDR3 is 13 residues long. This CDR3 reads CASSHGTGHSQYF. Written as DNA, the CDR3 is TGTGCCAGCAGTCACGGGACAGGGCATTCCCAGTACTTC.

The genes are TRBV25-1 and TRBJ2-5, with D possibly TRBD1 on 6 matching bases. This CDR3 is built from 16 residues. The V end was cut by 6 bases, the J end by 7 bases, with 24 bases between. In germline, CDR1 is MGHDK, CDR2 SYGVNS. CDR3 protein: CASSVSSGRIRGTQYF. CDR3 nucleotides: TGTGCCAGCAGCGTGTCTTCAGGCAGAATCAGGGGGACCCAGTACTTC.

The chain uses TRBV30 and TRBJ1-1, with D tentatively TRBD1 (6 bases). The CDR3 totals 15 residues. Germline V gene lookup returns CDR1 GTSNPN and CDR2 SVGIG (reference sequence). The germline V and J ends were trimmed by 5 bases and 1 base, with 17 bases remaining between them. In DNA, the CDR3 is TGTGCCTGGGCCCGCCCGCGGGGGGCGAACACTGAAGCTTTCTTT. It encodes CAWARPRGANTEAFF.

The V gene is TRBV27, the J gene TRBJ2-7, with TRBD1 matching over 7 bases. Germline CDR1 MNHEY, CDR2 SMNVEV (reference sequence). Trimming cost V 3 bases and J 8 bases; bases outside gene matches: 7. The CDR3 has 13 residues. In DNA, the CDR3 is TGTGCCAGCAGTTTGACAGGGATGAGCAAGCAGTACTTC. Translated, it gives CASSLTGMSKQYF.

The J gene is TRBJ1-1, the V gene TRBV7-9; D gene ambiguous. V was cut by 3 bases and J by 1 base, with 12 bases left in between. Per the germline V gene, CDR1 is SEHNR and CDR2 is FQNEAQ (reference sequence). CDR3 length: 15 amino acids. The CDR3, as DNA: TGTGCCAGCAGCTTCCCGGCCCCCACGAACACTGAAGCTTTCTTT. Encoded protein: CASSFPAPTNTEAFF.

By sample fraction, this clone is medium-sized (0.01 to 0.1%). CDR3 coding DNA: TGTGCCAGTAGTATTCCCGGGAGTCAAGGACCAGGCTACACCTTC. Translation gives CASSIPGSQGPGYTF. V usage is TRBV19 and J usage is TRBJ1-2; unclear D gene. This CDR3 contains 15 residues. Trimming shortened V by 3 bases and J by 8 bases, and 19 bases separated the two germline ends. The germline gives CDR1 LNHDA, CDR2 SQIVND (reference sequence).

The J gene is TRBJ2-7, the V gene TRBV27, with D possibly matching TRBD2 (6 bases). This CDR3 comprises 14 residues. Germline CDR1 is MNHEY and CDR2 is SMNVEV (reference sequence). Trimming shortened V by 2 bases and J by 2 bases, and 10 bases separated the two germline ends. The CDR3 is CASSLTIAAYEQYF. CDR3 DNA sequence: TGTGCCAGCAGTTTAACAATAGCGGCCTACGAGCAGTACTTC.

This chain links TRBV7-9 with TRBJ1-5; D is unresolved. The V and J ends lost 5 bases and 6 bases respectively, with 11 bases between them. CDR3 length: 13 amino acids. The germline gives CDR1 SEHNR, CDR2 FQNEAQ (reference sequence). CDR3 residues: CASSIDGSQPQHF. CDR3 DNA: TGTGCCAGCAGCATCGACGGGAGTCAGCCCCAGCATTTT.

V and J are TRBV30 and TRBJ1-2; D gene uncertain. The CDR3 covers 14 residues. V lost 7 bases to trimming and J lost 4 bases, with 19 bases between them. Germline V CDR1 and CDR2: GTSNPN, SVGIG (reference sequence). The CDR3 here is CALSAGNGRYGYTF. The DNA of the CDR3 is TGTGCCTTGAGCGCGGGGAACGGTCGCTATGGCTACACCTTC.

V usage is TRBV7-9 and J usage is TRBJ1-3; 8 bases match TRBD1. After removal of 6 bases from V and 2 bases from J, the junction contained 9 bases not matched to a gene. Germline-derived CDR1 and CDR2 are SEHNR and FQNEAQ (reference sequence). The CDR3 has 16 residues. The CDR3, as DNA: TGTGCCAGCAGTCCGAGGACAGGGATCGCTGGAAACACCATATATTTT. This encodes CASSPRTGIAGNTIYF.

This sequence joins TRBV29-1 and TRBJ2-7; D is possibly TRBD1 or TRBD2 (6 bases each). The germline V and J ends were trimmed by 5 bases and 10 bases, with 15 bases remaining between them. CDR3 size: 11 residues. In germline, CDR1 is SQVTM, CDR2 ANQGSEA. The CDR3 DNA reads as TGCAGCGTTCCGGTCCCCGGGGGCCAGTACTTC. It specifies CSVPVPGGQYF.